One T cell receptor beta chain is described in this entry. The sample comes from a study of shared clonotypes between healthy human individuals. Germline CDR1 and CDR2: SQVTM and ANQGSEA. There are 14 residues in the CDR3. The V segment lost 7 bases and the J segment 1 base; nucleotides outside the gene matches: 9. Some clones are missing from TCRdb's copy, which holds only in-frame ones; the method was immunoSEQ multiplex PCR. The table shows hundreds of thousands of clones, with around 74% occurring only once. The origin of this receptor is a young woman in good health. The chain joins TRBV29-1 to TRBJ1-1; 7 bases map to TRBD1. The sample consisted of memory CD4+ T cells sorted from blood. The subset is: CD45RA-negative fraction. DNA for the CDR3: TGCAGCGGAGGGCAAGGGGGCGAGAACACTGAAGCTTTCTTT. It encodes CSGGQGGENTEAFF.